These T cell receptor beta chains were read from a single sample in a study of long-term antiretroviral therapy in people with HIV. TCRdb's table, derived via immunoSEQ multiplex PCR, lists solely in-frame clones and lacks some. This sample carries approximately 18,000 clones, approximately 93% of them seen once, and the ten largest clones take around 13%. This material consisted of unsorted PBMCs, taken 0.6 years after starting antiretroviral therapy. The receptors shown here come from a woman aged 40 to 49 with HIV. CDR3s include the opening cysteine and the closing phenylalanine or tryptophan. D genes are given only for firm matches. Size is omitted from some rows. Given values are once, few, many or a class for expanded clones.

j_call v_call clone_size d_call cdr3_aa cdr3_nt
TRBJ1-3 TRBV6-5 . TRBD1 CASSYRTGVSGNTIYF TGTGCCAGCAGTTACCGGACAGGGGTCTCTGGAAACACCATATATTTT
TRBJ2-2 TRBV30 . TRBD1 CAWGQGPTGELFF TGTGCCTGGGGACAGGGGCCCACCGGGGAGCTGTTTTTT
TRBJ2-3 TRBV5-5 once . CASSPLVQGGTDTQYF TGTGCCAGCAGCCCGTTGGTACAGGGGGGGACAGATACGCAGTATTTT
TRBJ2-1 TRBV11-2 . . CASSLVWTGNNEQFF TGTGCCAGCAGCTTAGTCTGGACGGGAAACAATGAGCAGTTCTTC
TRBJ2-1 TRBV5-1 . . CASSGGDGYGYNEQFF TGCGCCAGCAGCGGGGGCGACGGCTACGGTTACAATGAGCAGTTCTTC
TRBJ2-5 TRBV2 . . CASTRQGRGQETQYF TGTGCCAGCACCCGGCAGGGCAGGGGCCAAGAGACCCAGTACTTC
TRBJ2-7 TRBV4-3 . TRBD1 CASSQRTGREQYF TGCGCCAGCAGCCAACGGACAGGGCGCGAGCAGTACTTC
TRBJ2-2 TRBV6-6 . . CAGTRSENTGELFF TGTGCCGGTACCAGGAGTGAGAACACCGGGGAGCTGTTTTTT
TRBJ1-5 TRBV7-2 . TRBD1 CASSPTGDQPQHF TGTGCCAGCAGCCCCACAGGGGATCAGCCCCAGCATTTT
TRBJ1-4 TRBV27 few . CASSPVAVTTNEKLFF TGTGCCAGCAGCCCCGTAGCCGTTACAACTAATGAAAAACTGTTTTTT
TRBJ2-7 TRBV6-5 . . CASSYSRGTSSYEQYF TGTGCCAGCAGTTACTCCCGCGGCACTAGCTCCTACGAGCAGTACTTC
TRBJ2-3 TRBV7-2 . . CASSFGTSTDTQYF TGTGCCAGCAGCTTTGGAACTAGCACAGATACGCAGTATTTT
TRBJ2-2 TRBV11-2 . . CASSPGVATGELFF TGTGCCAGCAGCCCCGGCGTGGCCACCGGGGAGCTGTTTTTT
TRBJ2-2 TRBV6-5 . . CASWGHTTGELFF TGTGCCAGCTGGGGACACACCACCGGGGAGCTGTTTTTT
TRBJ1-5 TRBV19 . TRBD1 CASTPSQGAHQPQHF TGTGCCAGTACCCCCAGTCAGGGGGCACATCAGCCCCAGCATTTT
TRBJ1-1 TRBV7-9 once . CASSLQGLNTEAFF TGTGCCAGCAGCTTACAGGGTCTTAACACTGAAGCTTTCTTT
TRBJ2-7 TRBV19 . TRBD2 CASSPSGGAREQYF TGTGCCAGTAGTCCTAGCGGGGGGGCCCGCGAGCAGTACTTC
TRBJ1-3 TRBV5-5 . . CASSRSGTSSGNTIYF TGTGCCAGCAGCCGGAGCGGGACAAGCTCTGGAAACACCATATATTTT
TRBJ2-3 TRBV19 once TRBD1 CASSIGWNRGRPDTQYF TGTGCCAGTAGTATAGGGTGGAACAGGGGGCGTCCAGATACGCAGTATTTT
TRBJ2-7 TRBV5-6 . . CASSWEDEQYF TGTGCCAGCAGCTGGGAGGACGAGCAGTACTTC
TRBJ2-2 TRBV11-3 . . CASSLASGAGELFF TGTGCCAGCAGCCTAGCCTCCGGGGCCGGGGAGCTGTTTTTT
TRBJ1-2 TRBV7-3 few TRBD1 CASSQGQGFGGYTF TGTGCCAGCAGCCAAGGACAGGGCTTTGGTGGCTACACCTTC
TRBJ2-1 TRBV5-1 . . CASSLDAGLNEQFF TGCGCCAGCAGCTTGGATGCAGGGTTGAATGAGCAGTTCTTC
TRBJ2-3 TRBV6-5 . . CASSRTPGATQYF TGTGCCAGCAGCCGGACCCCCGGGGCTACGCAGTATTTT
TRBJ1-1 TRBV30 . . CAWIRVQVNTEAFF TGTGCCTGGATCAGGGTTCAGGTGAACACTGAAGCTTTCTTT
TRBJ2-7 TRBV5-5 . . CASSLEGGGLEQYF TGTGCCAGCAGCTTGGAGGGCGGAGGGCTCGAGCAGTACTTC
TRBJ1-2 TRBV4-3 . . CASSQDKGTYYGYTF TGCGCCAGCAGCCAAGATAAAGGGACATACTATGGCTACACCTTC